This TCR beta chain was sequenced in a study of T cells in Graves' hyperthyroidism and ophthalmopathy. Diagnosis of hyperthyroidism was new in patients aged 18 to 65, and its duration was under 2 months. Diagnoses rested on clinical symptoms, serum thyroxine and TRAb, thyroid ultrasound and orbital computed tomography. The CDR3 runs to 15 residues. V lost 1 base and J lost 8; bases outside the gene matches: 11. CDR1 and CDR2 (germline): DFQATT, SNEGSKA (reference sequence). Authors of the study amplified TCR beta CDR3 regions from RNA transcripts. With the HTBI primer set, the TCR CDR3 went through a first round of RT-PCR. TCRdb re-called the multiplex PCR reads with MiXCR, one entry per CDR3 protein. The data contain 700,000 or so distinct CDR3 sequences, around 15% of them seen just once; the ten biggest clones take up around 8.1%. This clonotype was detected ten times or more.

This rearrangement joins TRBV20-1 to TRBJ2-1; 7 positions match TRBD2. This clonotype originated in a man between 18 and 35 years old with Graves' hyperthyroidism. The sample comprised blood. CDR3 bases: TGCAGTGCTAGAGTAACCGGACTAGTTCGGGATGAGCAGTTCTTC. Encoded protein: CSARVTGLVRDEQFF.